Presented here are 26 T cell receptor beta chains from one specimen sequenced in a study of regulatory T cells in long-lasting Graves disease. Specified time point: persistent/refractory GD, antithyroid drugs over 5 years with positive TRAb. PBMC RNA was the source of the TCR library. Both iRepertoire HTBI primers and Arm-PCR of CDR3 regions were used to build the TCR beta libraries. TCRdb re-analysed the multiplex PCR reads in MiXCR, keeping a single row per CDR3 protein. The table has about 660,000 distinct CDR3 sequences, about 30% seen once. Sequenced material: peripheral blood mononuclear cells (PBMCs), taken when the disease was refractory, from a patient treated with antithyroid drugs. The receptors derive from a female donor with Graves disease.

The chain combines TRBV6-1 with TRBJ2-2, with unresolved D. Germline CDR1 and CDR2: MNHNS and SASEGT. This CDR3 contains 11 residues. V was cut by 8 bases and J by 5 bases, with 6 bases left in between. CDR3 DNA: TGTGCCAGCCAGAGGACCGGGGAGCTGTTTTTT. Encoded protein: CASQRTGELFF.

The CDR3 region is CASSQFAPNTGELFF. CDR3 in DNA: TGTGCCAGCAGCCAGTTCGCACCGAACACCGGGGAGCTGTTTTTT. The chain links TRBV4-2 to TRBJ2-2; no definite D call. V gave up 3 bases and J gave up 0 bases, with 8 bases separating them. This CDR3 has 15 amino acids. Looked up from germline, CDR1 is LGHNA and CDR2 is YNFKEQ.

The rearrangement links TRBV7-2 to TRBJ2-7; possible D gene TRBD2, 6 bases. The CDR3 loop spans 14 amino acids. The V end lost 7 bases, the J end lost 5 bases, and 18 bases lay between the germline ends. Germline CDR1 SGHTA, CDR2 FQGNSA. In DNA form, the CDR3 reads TGTGCCAGCATCCCTAGAGGAGGGGTCCACGAGCAGTACTTC. Translated, it gives CASIPRGGVHEQYF.

J is TRBJ2-2 and V is TRBV6-4; 11 bases line up with TRBD2. The germline CDR1 and CDR2 sequences are MRHNA and SNTAGT. This CDR3 is 15 amino acids long. V was pared by 6 bases and J by 5 bases, with 5 bases of the junction left unmatched. This chain's CDR3 is CASRLAGGGTGELFF. DNA of the CDR3: TGTGCCAGCAGGCTAGCGGGAGGAGGGACCGGGGAGCTGTTTTTT.

V and J are TRBV20-1 and TRBJ1-6; maybe TRBD1 (6 bases). V was trimmed by 0 bases and J by 8 bases, leaving 14 bases between them. The CDR3 consists of 15 residues. Germline V lookup: CDR1 DFQATT, CDR2 SNEGSKA (reference sequence). The CDR3 nucleotides read TGCAGTGCTAGAGATGGCAGGGGTTCGGATTCACCCCTCCACTTT. Encoded protein: CSARDGRGSDSPLHF.

The chain combines TRBV24-1 with TRBJ1-1, with D unresolved. The CDR3 has 13 residues. Germline CDR1 and CDR2: KGHDR and SFDVKD. V lost 3 bases and J 5 bases, leaving 9 bases between the germline ends. The CDR3 is CATSDGWETEAFF. Here the CDR3 DNA reads TGTGCCACCAGTGATGGATGGGAGACTGAAGCTTTCTTT.

V and J are TRBV9 and TRBJ2-7; no definite D call. The CDR3 is 15 residues long. CDR1 SGDLS and CDR2 YYNGEE come from the germline V gene. V dropped 4 bases and J dropped 2 bases, with 16 bases sitting between them. For the CDR3, the DNA is TGTGCCAGCAGCCCCGTTAAGGGTCCAACCTACGAGCAGTACTTC. It translates to CASSPVKGPTYEQYF.

This chain joins TRBV12-3 or TRBV12-4 and TRBJ1-5, with D possibly TRBD1 on 6 matching bases. There are 14 residues in the CDR3. V was trimmed by 7 bases and J by 3 bases, leaving 13 bases between them. For the CDR3, the DNA is TGTGCCAGCAATCCCCAGGGGTTCAATCAGCCCCAGCATTTT. Translation gives CASNPQGFNQPQHF.

The chain combines TRBV28 with TRBJ1-1, with TRBD1 as a possible D gene (5 bases). Germline CDR1 and CDR2: MDHEN and SYDVKM. The CDR3 totals 13 residues. The V and J ends lost 8 bases and 1 base respectively, with 11 bases between them. The DNA for the CDR3 is TGTGCCAGCCCTAAGACAGCGAACACTGAAGCTTTCTTT. Encoded protein: CASPKTANTEAFF.

The genes are TRBV28 and TRBJ2-7, with D hard to call. The V gene's germline CDR1 is MDHEN and CDR2 SYDVKM. The ends were cut back, 3 bases at V and 5 bases at J, with 11 bases in the middle. The CDR3 runs 13 residues. Written as DNA, the CDR3 is TGTGCCAGCAGTTTCCCTCCTTTGGACGAGCAGTACTTC. Encoded protein: CASSFPPLDEQYF.

There are many counts of this clonotype. The chain combines TRBV6-1 with TRBJ1-4; D not resolved. The CDR3 covers 16 residues. Trimming took 2 bases from V and 0 from J, leaving 10 bases between them. Germline V CDR1 and CDR2: MNHNS, SASEGT. The chain's CDR3 is CASSETVLTTNEKLFF. CDR3 DNA sequence: TGTGCCAGCAGTGAAACTGTACTTACAACTAATGAAAAACTGTTTTTT.

This clonotype has more than one count but fewer than ten. The J gene is TRBJ1-1, the V gene TRBV20-1; D not certain. CDR1 is DFQATT and CDR2 is SNEGSKA in the germline V gene (reference sequence). The CDR3 runs 14 residues. The germline V and J ends were trimmed by 0 bases and 6 bases, with 14 bases remaining between them. The DNA for the CDR3 is TGCAGTGCTAGAGAAGGATTTGTCGGAGCTGAAGCTTTCTTT. Its translation: CSAREGFVGAEAFF.

The chain carries TRBV12-3 or TRBV12-4 and TRBJ2-2; TRBD1 is a possible D gene (5 bases). Trimming removed 6 bases from V and 6 bases from J, with 11 bases in between. The CDR3 sequence is 13 residues long. The CDR3 region is CASRLQGPGELFF. The CDR3, as DNA: TGTGCCAGCAGACTTCAGGGCCCCGGGGAGCTGTTTTTT.

The genes are TRBV15 and TRBJ1-4; 7 bases are shared with TRBD1. V shed 5 bases and J 4 bases; nucleotides not matched to a gene: 10. The CDR3 is made up of 16 amino acids. CDR1 and CDR2 (germline): LNHNV, YYDKDF (reference sequence). The CDR3 nucleotides read TGTGCCACCAGCGGGAGGACAGGCCGAAGTAATGAAAAACTGTTTTTT. Encoded protein: CATSGRTGRSNEKLFF.

This clonotype came up a few times. V is TRBV7-9 and J is TRBJ1-1; D possibly corresponds to TRBD1 (5 bases). This CDR3 is built from 15 residues. Germline CDR1 SEHNR, CDR2 FQNEAQ (reference sequence). V was shortened by 5 bases and J by 4 bases, with 17 bases between the two germline ends. Here the CDR3 DNA reads TGTGCCAGCAGCACGACAGAGACCCCGACCACTGAAGCTTTCTTT. Protein product: CASSTTETPTTEAFF.

In the case of this clonotype: This may come from a read error, since a much larger clone is one base off. The CDR3 end shows no conserved phenylalanine or tryptophan, and so a read error is likely. The chain recombines TRBV28 with TRBJ1-1, with D tentatively TRBD1 (6 bases). The CDR3 contains 11 residues. V lost 10 bases and J lost 6, with 12 bases in between. Germline CDR1 is MDHEN and CDR2 is SYDVKM. The CDR3 coding sequence is TGTGCCACCAGGACAGCCCCTGAAGCTTTCCTT. Protein sequence: CATRTAPEAFL.

The chain employs TRBV3-1 and TRBJ2-7; D unresolved. The CDR3 sequence is 16 residues long. The V gene lost 4 bases and the J gene lost 5 bases, with 21 bases spanning the gap. CDR1 is LGHDT, CDR2 YNNKEL, per germline (reference sequence). The CDR3 is CASSPWSGGTSDEQYF. The CDR3 nucleotides read TGTGCCAGCAGCCCCTGGTCCGGCGGCACCTCGGACGAGCAGTACTTC.

There are many counts of this clonotype. The chain is built from TRBV12-3 or TRBV12-4 and TRBJ1-4; D is unresolved. This CDR3 is built from 14 residues. V was clipped by 1 base and J by 8 bases, with 11 bases between them. This chain's CDR3 is CASSLGLVGEKLFF. CDR3 nucleotides: TGTGCCAGCAGTTTAGGCCTGGTTGGCGAAAAACTGTTTTTT.

The J gene is TRBJ2-2, the V gene TRBV6-1; the match to TRBD2 covers 7 bases. The CDR3 length is 16 residues. With 5 bases clipped from V and 6 bases from J, the junction kept 12 bases outside the gene matches. Per the germline V gene, CDR1 is MNHNS and CDR2 is SASEGT. CDR3 protein: CASSQSAGWGSGELFF. CDR3 DNA sequence: TGTGCCAGCAGTCAGTCAGCGGGATGGGGCTCCGGGGAGCTGTTTTTT.

The DNA for the CDR3 is TGCAGTGCTAGCGCCGGGACAGTCCACGAGCAGTACTTC. Its protein is CSASAGTVHEQYF. The chain links TRBV20-1 to TRBJ2-7; 7 bases are shared with TRBD1. V lost 3 bases and J lost 5; bases outside the gene matches: 7. This CDR3 has 13 amino acids. Germline CDR1 and CDR2: DFQATT and SNEGSKA (reference sequence).

In this sample, this clonotype turned up many times. CDR3 sequence: CASSFQQSYGYTF. CDR3 sequence (DNA): TGTGCCAGCAGTTTTCAACAGTCTTATGGCTACACCTTC. The genes are TRBV12-3 or TRBV12-4 and TRBJ1-2; D unresolved. This CDR3 has 13 residues. V lost 3 bases, J lost 5 bases, and 10 bases lay in between.

This clonotype was seen a handful of times. This chain links TRBV2 with TRBJ2-6; D call uncertain. The germline V gene has CDR1 SNHLY and CDR2 FYNNEI. The ends were cut back, 7 bases at V and 0 bases at J, with 13 bases in the middle. This CDR3 region has 16 residues. The CDR3 region is CASTEVRHSGANVLTF. Written as DNA, the CDR3 is TGTGCCAGCACAGAGGTCCGTCACTCTGGGGCCAACGTCCTGACTTTC.

This chain links TRBV7-9 with TRBJ2-5; 9 bases are shared with TRBD2. With 3 bases clipped from V and 5 bases from J, the junction kept 4 bases outside the gene matches. Germline-derived CDR1 and CDR2 are SEHNR and FQNEAQ (reference sequence). The CDR3 extends over 14 amino acids. The CDR3 region has the DNA TGTGCCAGCAGCTTCCATAGCGGGAGCGAGACCCAGTACTTC. Amino acids: CASSFHSGSETQYF. Full variable domain (missing parts from reference TRBV7-9 and TRBJ2-5): DTGVSQNPRHKITKRGQNVTFRCDPISEHNRLYWYRQTLGQGPEFLTYFQNEAQLEKSRLLSDRFSAERPKGSFSTLEIQRTEQGDSAMYLCASSFHSGSETQYFGPGTRLLVL.

The chain uses TRBV18 and TRBJ2-5; 7 bases align to TRBD1. The CDR3 totals 14 residues. V lost 3 bases, J lost 5 bases, and 6 bases stayed unmatched. Germline CDR1 is KGHSH and CDR2 is LQKENI. CDR3 protein: CASSPRGQRETQYF. In DNA form, the CDR3 reads TGTGCCAGCTCACCTCGGGGACAGCGGGAGACCCAGTACTTC. The full variable domain, rest sourced from reference TRBV18 and TRBJ2-5, is NAGVMQNPRHLVRRRGQEARLRCSPMKGHSHVYWYRQLPEEGLKFMVYLQKENIIDESGMPKERFSAEFPKEGPSILRIQQVVRGDSAAYFCASSPRGQRETQYFGPGTRLLVL.

The V call is TRBV7-9, the J call TRBJ1-4; D remains ambiguous. V lost 6 bases and J 0 bases, leaving 8 bases between the germline ends. The CDR3 has 14 residues. From germline, CDR1 is SEHNR and CDR2 FQNEAQ (reference sequence). The CDR3 loop reads CASRKSSTNEKLFF. CDR3 nucleotides: TGTGCCAGCAGGAAATCATCAACTAATGAAAAACTGTTTTTT.

Ten or more counts support this clonotype. This chain joins TRBV28 and TRBJ1-2, with D perhaps TRBD1 (5 bases). The CDR3 runs to 15 residues. Looked up from germline, CDR1 is MDHEN and CDR2 is SYDVKM. V dropped 5 bases and J dropped 9 bases, with 22 bases sitting between them. CDR3 region: CASSLSSTGTMRYTF. CDR3 sequence (DNA): TGTGCCAGCAGTCTCTCATCAACGGGGACTATGCGCTACACCTTC.